This passage covers 19 T cell receptor beta chains from one sample sequenced in a study of control samples from healthy donors and cancer patients. The protocol was immunoSEQ multiplex PCR, while the TCRdb copy is restricted to in-frame clones and leaves out a portion. The table lists around 70,000 clones, around 87% of them singletons. The sample was PBMCs. These TCRs come from a woman between 45 and 60 years old with head and neck cancer.

The chain recombines TRBV7-2 with TRBJ2-2, with 12 bases lining up with TRBD2. Per germline, CDR1 SGHTA and CDR2 FQGNSA. The V and J ends lost 5 bases and 7 bases, in that order; junction bases with no gene match: 8. The CDR3 has 16 amino acids. For the CDR3, the DNA is TGTGCCAGCAGCGCCTGGACTAGCGGGGTGGACGGGGAGCTGTTTTTT. Amino acid sequence: CASSAWTSGVDGELFF.

This chain uses TRBV4-1 with TRBJ2-7; 7 bases line up with TRBD1. CDR3 length equals 14 residues. V lost 3 bases to trimming and J lost 5 bases; unmatched junction nucleotides: 7. CDR1 is MGHRA, CDR2 YSYEKL, per germline. In DNA, the CDR3 is TGCGCCAGCAGCCATAAGACAGGGAGCCACGAGCAGTACTTC. Translation: CASSHKTGSHEQYF.

The chain carries TRBV6-2 or TRBV6-3 and TRBJ2-6; 7 nucleotides match TRBD1. This CDR3 comprises 17 residues. Germline-derived CDR1 and CDR2 are MNHEY and SVGEGT. The trim removed 2 bases at V and 0 bases at J, leaving 4 bases unmatched. CDR3 sequence: CASSYGDSLSGANVLTF. The DNA for the CDR3 is TGTGCCAGCAGTTACGGGGACAGTCTCTCTGGGGCCAACGTCCTGACTTTC.

Concerning this clone itself: Compared with germline, one end of the junction differs, possibly owing to a read error. The chain has TRBV28 and TRBJ1-2; 8 bases are shared with TRBD1. Germline CDR1 and CDR2: MDHEN and SYDVKM. The CDR3 is 15 amino acids. CDR3 bases: TGTGCCAGCAGTTCTCAGACAGGGGAAAACTCTGGCTACACCTTC. It translates to CASSSQTGENSGYTF.

The chain is built from TRBV7-2 and TRBJ1-1; D is ambiguous. V dropped 5 bases and J dropped 1 base, with 14 bases sitting between them. Germline V gives CDR1 SGHTA, CDR2 FQGNSA. The CDR3 length is 15 residues. CDR3 residues: CASSLPRTGNTEAFF. In DNA form, the CDR3 reads TGTGCCAGCAGCCTCCCTCGGACCGGGAACACTGAAGCTTTCTTT.

The rearrangement links TRBV5-1 to TRBJ2-7; D possibly corresponds to TRBD2 (5 bases). Germline CDR1 is SGHRS and CDR2 is YFSETQ. CDR3 length equals 13 residues. Between the trimmed V and J ends, which lost 0 bases and 3 bases, there was a span of 7 bases. CDR3 loop: CASSLDGVYEQYF. The CDR3 DNA reads TGCGCCAGCAGCTTGGACGGGGTCTACGAGCAGTACTTC.

The chain employs TRBV4-2 and TRBJ1-5; a possible D gene is TRBD1 (6 bases). The V end was cut by 1 base, the J end by 2 bases, with 15 bases between. Germline lookup yields CDR1 LGHNA and CDR2 YNFKEQ. This CDR3 comprises 17 residues. CDR3 DNA: TGTGCCAGCAGCCAAGGGGGAACAGGGAGAGGCAATCAGCCCCAGCATTTT. Its translation is CASSQGGTGRGNQPQHF.

The chain employs TRBV10-2 and TRBJ2-5; 7 bases agree with TRBD2. V shed 0 bases and J 7 bases; nucleotides not matched to a gene: 2. This CDR3 has 13 amino acids. Germline values: CDR1 WSHSY, CDR2 SAAADI. CDR3 DNA sequence: TGCGCCAGCAGTGAGTCGACGGGGGGGACCCAGTACTTC. This translates into CASSESTGGTQYF.

The chain links TRBV28 to TRBJ2-2, with 10 bases that match TRBD2. The CDR3 is 16 residues long. Trimming took 5 bases from V and 4 from J; bases not matched to a gene: 7. Germline-derived CDR1 and CDR2 are MDHEN and SYDVKM. CDR3 in amino acids: CASSISGGPGTGELFF. The CDR3 DNA follows: TGTGCCAGCAGTATTAGCGGGGGGCCGGGCACCGGGGAGCTGTTTTTT. Using reference TRBV28 and TRBJ2-2 for the parts outside the CDR3, the full variable domain is DVKVTQSSRYLVKRTGEKVFLECVQDMDHENMFWYRQDPGLGLRLIYFSYDVKMKEKGDIPEGYSVSREKKERFSLILESASTNQTSMYLCASSISGGPGTGELFFGEGSRLTVL.

This clone has just one count. This rearrangement joins TRBV4-2 to TRBJ1-4, with TRBD1 matching over 9 bases. The ends lost 4 bases at V and 5 bases at J; junction bases unmatched: 2. CDR1 LGHNA and CDR2 YNFKEQ come from the germline V gene. CDR3 length: 14 residues. The CDR3 reads CASSLGTGNEKLFF. The CDR3 region has the DNA TGTGCCAGCAGCCTCGGGACAGGGAATGAAAAACTGTTTTTT.

This clone was seen a handful of times. This rearrangement joins TRBV24-1 to TRBJ2-1; TRBD2 matches 11 bases. Germline V gives CDR1 KGHDR, CDR2 SFDVKD. The CDR3 has 17 amino acids. Trimming at V came to 4 bases and at J to 7 bases, leaving 11 bases not matched to a gene. CDR3 residues: CATSDRGTSGPLNEQFF. Written as DNA, the CDR3 is TGTGCCACCAGTGACCGGGGGACTAGCGGCCCTCTTAATGAGCAGTTCTTC.

The rearrangement links TRBV7-9 to TRBJ2-1; D unresolved. The CDR3 totals 12 residues. The germline gives CDR1 SEHNR, CDR2 FQNEAQ (reference sequence). V shed 5 bases and J shed 12 bases, with 14 bases lying between them. DNA for the CDR3: TGTGCCAGCAGCCCCCCAGTCCCCCGGCAGTTCTTC. Encoded protein: CASSPPVPRQFF.

V and J are TRBV5-1 and TRBJ2-1; no firm D call. Trimming cost V 4 bases and J 7 bases, with 15 bases left between them. CDR3 length: 14 residues. CDR1 and CDR2 (germline): SGHRS, YFSETQ. As DNA, the CDR3 is TGCGCCAGCAGCCTCGCGGCCCAGAGGAATGAGCAGTTCTTC. Its protein is CASSLAAQRNEQFF.

The genes are TRBV5-1 and TRBJ2-2; D ambiguous. The CDR3 is 12 residues long. With 4 bases removed from V and 4 bases from J, the gap between germline ends came to 5 bases. Germline V gene data show CDR1 as SGHRS and CDR2 as YFSETQ. The CDR3 spells CASSTSTGELFF. DNA for the CDR3: TGCGCCAGCAGCACATCCACCGGGGAGCTGTTTTTT.

The chain recombines TRBV28 with TRBJ1-5, with 9 bases aligning to TRBD1. Germline V gene sequence: CDR1 MDHEN, CDR2 SYDVKM. The CDR3 totals 15 residues. J gave up 6 bases and V 5 bases, and 8 bases lay outside the gene matches. The CDR3 nucleotides are TGTGCCAGCAGTCAGAGGGACAGGGTATTTCAGCCCCAGCATTTT. As protein: CASSQRDRVFQPQHF.

The chain recombines TRBV4-1 with TRBJ2-7; 9 bases match TRBD1. V trimming: 4 bases; J trimming: 6 bases; junction bases outside the gene matches: 10. This CDR3 contains 15 residues. CDR1 and CDR2 (germline): MGHRA, YSYEKL. CDR3 sequence reads: CASSPTGTGLSEQYF. The CDR3 DNA follows: TGCGCCAGCAGCCCGACCGGGACAGGGCTCTCCGAGCAGTACTTC.

CDR3 nucleotide sequence: TGTGCCAGCAGCTTAGAATTCGGGAGGATGAACACTGAAGCTTTCTTT. Protein sequence: CASSLEFGRMNTEAFF. The gene calls are TRBV11-2 and TRBJ1-1; D not certain. Germline-derived CDR1 and CDR2 are SGHAT and FQNNGV. This CDR3 comprises 16 residues. The V end lost 0 bases, the J end lost 0 bases, and 11 bases lay between the germline ends. The complete variable domain, with remaining parts taken from reference TRBV11-2 and TRBJ1-1, reads EAGVAQSPRYKIIEKRQSVAFWCNPISGHATLYWYQQILGQGPKLLIQFQNNGVVDDSQLPKDRFSAERLKGVDSTLKIQPAKLEDSAVYLCASSLEFGRMNTEAFFGQGTRLTVV.

This chain joins TRBV28 and TRBJ2-7, with 9 bases aligning to TRBD1. This CDR3 has 15 residues. The V gene's germline CDR1 is MDHEN and CDR2 SYDVKM. Germline trimming cut 2 bases from V and 3 bases from J; bases unmatched to any gene: 5. CDR3 DNA: TGTGCCAGCAGTTTAACAGGGACAGGGATCTACGAGCAGTACTTC. This sequence encodes CASSLTGTGIYEQYF. The full variable domain, in which reference TRBV28 and TRBJ2-7 provide the parts outside the CDR3, is DVKVTQSSRYLVKRTGEKVFLECVQDMDHENMFWYRQDPGLGLRLIYFSYDVKMKEKGDIPEGYSVSREKKERFSLILESASTNQTSMYLCASSLTGTGIYEQYFGPGTRLTVT.

This sequence joins TRBV7-9 and TRBJ1-2; D gene uncertain. The V gene lost 7 bases and the J gene lost 4 bases, with 13 bases spanning the gap. CDR1 and CDR2 from the germline V gene are SEHNR and FQNEAQ (reference sequence). The CDR3 is 13 residues long. The CDR3 nucleotides read TGTGCCAGCACTCCCCCGCCGGGCTATGGCTACACCTTC. Residues: CASTPPPGYGYTF.